This T cell receptor beta chain emerged from a study of blood T cell repertoires in COVID-19. Study-wide context: Spain, Italy and the United States supplied samples that represented acute and convalescent COVID-19. Sample material is recorded as cDNA or gDNA derived from T cells, B-cell-depleted T cells, or PBMCs.

The ends lost 5 bases at V and 3 bases at J; junction bases unmatched: 10. This CDR3 is built from 15 residues. Germline V gene sequence: CDR1 LNHDA, CDR2 SQIVND (reference sequence). In this sample, this clone turned up once. TCRdb's copy holds only in-frame clones and misses some; the assay was immunoSEQ multiplex PCR. The table includes tens of thousands of clones, 80% to 85% detected once. The chain couples TRBV19 to TRBJ2-7, with 7 bases matching TRBD2. This receptor was taken from a man aged 55-75 years with active COVID-19. The sample comprised peripheral blood. The CDR3 region is CASSPSRWGGYEQYF. The CDR3 DNA sequence: TGTGCCAGTAGTCCATCAAGGTGGGGGGGCTACGAGCAGTACTTC.